Shown below are 14 T cell receptor beta chains from a single sample sequenced in a study of T cell repertoires in cytomegalovirus infection. MiXCR, applied by TCRdb to the reads, yields one record per CDR3 protein. The data show fewer than 550,000 distinct CDR3 sequences, about 30% seen once. Specimen: PBMCs. All receptors derive from a human donor in good health (CMV status not recorded). Some clones in this sample may be carry-over from other donors' samples.

V gene TRBV4-1 combines with J gene TRBJ2-3; possible D gene TRBD2, 7 bases. Trimming removed 0 bases from V and 6 bases from J, with 19 bases in between. Germline CDR1 and CDR2: MGHRA and YSYEKL. The CDR3 is made up of 17 amino acids. The CDR3 region is CASSQDGRGSSRDTQYF. In DNA, the CDR3 is TGCGCCAGCAGCCAAGATGGGAGGGGGTCCTCGAGGGATACGCAGTATTTT.

The chain recombines TRBV15 with TRBJ2-7; no clear D gene. Germline CDR1 is LNHNV and CDR2 is YYDKDF (reference sequence). Trimming pared 1 base from V and 6 bases from J, leaving 16 bases between. The length of the CDR3 is 15 residues. The CDR3 loop reads CATSRGQSPLGEQYF. In DNA form, the CDR3 reads TGTGCCACCAGCAGAGGCCAATCCCCCCTGGGCGAGCAGTACTTC. Combining the CDR3 with reference TRBV15 and TRBJ2-7 gives the whole variable domain DAMVIQNPRYQVTQFGKPVTLSCSQTLNHNVMYWYQQKSSQAPKLLFHYYDKDFNNEADTPDNFQSRRPNTSFCFLDIRSPGLGDTAMYLCATSRGQSPLGEQYFGPGTRLTVT.

In this sample, this clonotype turned up many times. This rearrangement joins TRBV7-8 to TRBJ1-1; 7 bases fit TRBD1. The CDR3 loop spans 15 amino acids. With 0 bases clipped from V and 5 bases from J, the junction kept 6 bases outside the gene matches. Germline V gives CDR1 SGHVS, CDR2 FQNEAQ. The CDR3 DNA is TGTGCCAGCAGCTTAGCGAGGGGGCGCGGTACTGAAGCTTTCTTT. Translated, it gives CASSLARGRGTEAFF.

V is TRBV20-1 and J is TRBJ2-1; D not certain. The germline CDR1 and CDR2 sequences are DFQATT and SNEGSKA (reference sequence). V lost 5 bases and J 3 bases, leaving 23 bases between the germline ends. The CDR3 length is 17 residues. The CDR3 coding sequence is TGCAGTGCTTTAGCTGACCGAGTCAACCTCTTCTACAATGAGCAGTTCTTC. This gives the protein CSALADRVNLFYNEQFF.

The chain carries TRBV12-3 or TRBV12-4 and TRBJ2-2; TRBD2 might be the D (7 bases). This CDR3 spans 15 amino acids. V lost 4 bases and J lost 4, with 13 bases in between. The chain's CDR3 is CASSSGGRATGELFF. As DNA, the CDR3 is TGTGCCAGCAGTTCGGGGGGCAGGGCCACCGGGGAGCTGTTTTTT.

This clonotype was seen only a few times. The chain employs TRBV10-3 and TRBJ1-2; 7 bases agree with TRBD1. This CDR3 spans 13 amino acids. Unmatched junction bases numbered 5, after V lost 6 bases and J lost 4 bases. Germline CDR1 is ENHRY and CDR2 is SYGVKD. The CDR3 reads CAIRGQPSYGYTF. The CDR3 coding sequence is TGTGCCATCAGGGGACAGCCATCCTATGGCTACACCTTC.

This clonotype was seen more than once but under ten times. The V gene is TRBV28, the J gene TRBJ2-7; tentative D call: TRBD2 (5 bases). The CDR3 has 16 amino acids. Germline CDR1 MDHEN, CDR2 SYDVKM. V was pared by 5 bases and J by 7 bases, with 24 bases between. DNA for the CDR3: TGTGCCAGCAGTACCCCCTTCGAGGGAAAAGTTTGGGAGCAGTACTTC. Translated, it gives CASSTPFEGKVWEQYF.

This clonotype was seen a few times. The chain has TRBV7-8 and TRBJ2-3; D is uncertain. This CDR3 is 13 amino acids long. The germline V and J ends were trimmed by 7 bases and 1 base, with 9 bases remaining between them. Germline V CDR1 and CDR2: SGHVS, FQNEAQ. The CDR3 reads CASMGPGTDTQYF. For the CDR3, the DNA is TGTGCCAGCATGGGCCCCGGCACAGATACGCAGTATTTT.

This clonotype came up a few times. The V gene is TRBV5-4, the J gene TRBJ1-4; D remains ambiguous. This CDR3 has 16 amino acids. Germline V gene sequence: CDR1 SGHNT, CDR2 YYREEE (reference sequence). V was pared by 2 bases and J by 7 bases, with 18 bases between. The CDR3 here is CASSFFLAGNVEKLFF. For the CDR3, the DNA is TGTGCCAGCAGCTTTTTCTTGGCCGGAAATGTTGAAAAACTGTTTTTT.

CDR3 in DNA: TGTGCCAGCAGTATATTGGGGACGGGGAACACTGAAGCTTTCTTT. Its protein is CASSILGTGNTEAFF. This chain joins TRBV6-2 or TRBV6-3 and TRBJ1-1; TRBD1 is a possible D gene (5 bases). Germline V lookup: CDR1 MNHEY, CDR2 SVGEGT. V was pared by 5 bases and J by 1 base, with 14 bases between. This CDR3 contains 15 residues.

The V call is TRBV6-5, the J call TRBJ1-2, with TRBD1 matching 12 bases. The germline gives CDR1 MNHEY, CDR2 SVGAGI. The CDR3 has 17 amino acids. The junction had 10 bases not matched to a gene; V was cut back by 6 bases and J by 2 bases. The CDR3 here is CASRRGTGGAGNYGYTF. CDR3 in DNA: TGTGCCAGCAGACGTGGGACAGGGGGCGCGGGGAACTATGGCTACACCTTC.

This clonotype was observed a handful of times. This chain connects TRBV12-3 or TRBV12-4 to TRBJ2-3, with a weak D call TRBD1 (6 bases). The V and J ends lost 3 bases and 10 bases respectively, with 11 bases between them. This CDR3 region has 12 residues. The DNA of the CDR3 is TGTGCCAGCAGTTTTTCCAGGGGCCCGCAGTATTTT. Encoded protein: CASSFSRGPQYF.

This CDR3 reads CASNAQGTGGYTF. CDR3 sequence (DNA): TGTGCCAGCAACGCACAGGGTACCGGGGGCTACACCTTC. The V call is TRBV12-3 or TRBV12-4, the J call TRBJ1-2; the D gene is possibly TRBD1 (6 bases). V gave up 7 bases and J gave up 8 bases, with 17 bases separating them. CDR3 size: 13 residues.

In its sample, this clonotype was seen many times. The chain employs TRBV7-2 and TRBJ1-6; D ambiguous. Trimming cost V 3 bases and J 9 bases, with 6 bases left between them. CDR3 length equals 12 residues. Germline V gene lookup returns CDR1 SGHTA and CDR2 FQGNSA. CDR3 DNA: TGTGCCAGCAGCTTTCAGAGTTCACCCCTCCACTTT. Encoded protein: CASSFQSSPLHF.